Presented here are 5 T cell receptor beta chains from one specimen sequenced in a study of response to subunit inactivated influenza vaccine. In TCRdb, the RT-PCR reads were re-called with MiXCR into one record per CDR3 protein. The top ten hold more than 10% of the sample, which has hundreds of thousands of distinct CDR3 sequences, around 9.9% seen once. The material was PBMCs from blood, obtained more than 35 days after vaccination. The source is a man aged 45-65 years who received an inactivated influenza vaccine.

The chain carries TRBV19 and TRBJ2-1; D is possibly TRBD1 (6 bases). Germline values: CDR1 LNHDA, CDR2 SQIVND (reference sequence). The germline V and J ends were trimmed by 3 bases and 9 bases, with 15 bases remaining between them. This CDR3 has 14 residues. The CDR3 loop is CASSMSGGSGEQFF. The CDR3 bases are TGTGCCAGTAGTATGAGTGGGGGCTCCGGTGAGCAGTTCTTC.

The CDR3 spells CASSPGTERWETQYF. CDR3 in DNA: TGCGCCAGCAGCCCCGGGACAGAGAGGTGGGAGACCCAGTACTTC. The genes are TRBV5-1 and TRBJ2-5; TRBD1 matches 7 bases. The CDR3 extends over 15 amino acids. From germline, CDR1 is SGHRS and CDR2 YFSETQ. The ends lost 4 bases at V and 5 bases at J; junction bases unmatched: 11.

This clonotype has just a few counts. This chain joins TRBV5-1 and TRBJ2-1, with 10 bases aligning to TRBD2. Trimming took 7 bases from V and 5 from J; bases not matched to a gene: 6. The germline gives CDR1 SGHRS, CDR2 YFSETQ. CDR3 length equals 14 residues. The CDR3 coding sequence is TGCGCCAGCTCAGGGACTAGCGTCCACAATGAGCAGTTCTTC. Translating it yields CASSGTSVHNEQFF. Looking up the rest from reference TRBV5-1 and TRBJ2-1 gives the full variable domain: KAGVTQTPRYLIKTRGQQVTLSCSPISGHRSVSWYQQTPGQGLQFLFEYFSETQRNKGNFPGRFSGRQFSNSRSEMNVSTLELGDSALYLCASSGTSVHNEQFFGPGTRLTVL.

This clonotype turned up a few times. The rearrangement joins TRBV11-1 to TRBJ2-7, with 9 bases aligning to TRBD1. V shed 4 bases, J shed 4 bases, and the junction held 5 bases outside the gene matches. The CDR3 has 14 residues. CDR1 is SGHAT and CDR2 is FQDESV in the germline V gene (reference sequence). The CDR3 nucleotides read TGTGCCAGCAGCTCGGGACAGGGTGGTTACGAGCAGTACTTC. Translation: CASSSGQGGYEQYF.

V usage is TRBV5-1 and J usage is TRBJ2-3, with D unresolved. The CDR3 runs 15 residues. In germline, CDR1 is SGHRS, CDR2 YFSETQ. The ends were cut back, 1 base at V and 2 bases at J, with 11 bases in the middle. The CDR3 nucleotides read TGCGCCAGCAGCTTGTTGCCTAGAATCACAGATACGCAGTATTTT. It specifies CASSLLPRITDTQYF.